Shown below are 9 T cell receptor beta chains from a single sample sequenced in a study of blood T cell repertoires in COVID-19. Only in-frame clones appear in the TCRdb table, and some are missing; sequencing was by immunoSEQ multiplex PCR. Of 55,000 to 90,000 clones listed, approximately 85% are singletons. The sequenced sample was peripheral blood. The origin of the receptors is a woman of 80 years or more with active or convalescent COVID-19.

The J gene is TRBJ2-3, the V gene TRBV5-6, with 12 nucleotides matching TRBD2. From germline, CDR1 is SGHDT and CDR2 YYEEEE. J lost 1 base, V lost 6 bases, and 9 bases had no gene match. The CDR3 runs 17 residues. CDR3 sequence reads: CASNRLAGASRTDTQYF. The CDR3 coding sequence is TGTGCCAGCAACCGACTAGCGGGGGCCTCCCGCACAGATACGCAGTATTTT.

This sequence joins TRBV7-9 and TRBJ1-6; D remains unclear. CDR3 length equals 14 residues. V was pared by 1 base and J by 11 bases, with 12 bases between. Germline CDR1 and CDR2: SEHNR and FQNEAQ (reference sequence). The CDR3 sequence is CASSLDRGGTPLHF. The CDR3, as DNA: TGTGCCAGCAGCTTAGACCGGGGAGGGACACCCCTCCACTTT.

The rearrangement links TRBV21-1 to TRBJ2-5; the table's D gene call, TRBD1, was not cross checked with the DNA. TRBV21-1 is a known pseudogene. The CDR3 totals 19 residues. CDR3 sequence reads: CASSKAVRQGQPYQETQYF. The CDR3 DNA is TGTGCCAGCAGCAAAGCGGTGAGGCAAGGACAACCGTACCAAGAGACCCAGTACTTC.

This clone was detected once. The rearrangement links TRBV9 to TRBJ2-1; 11 nucleotides align to TRBD1. V lost 0 bases, J lost 5 bases, and 7 bases stayed unmatched. This CDR3 region has 17 residues. From germline, CDR1 is SGDLS and CDR2 YYNGEE. The DNA of the CDR3 is TGTGCCAGCAGCGTAGGGACAGGGGGCTATGGGGACAATGAGCAGTTCTTC. The encoded protein is CASSVGTGGYGDNEQFF. The complete variable domain, with remaining parts taken from reference TRBV9 and TRBJ2-1, reads DSGVTQTPKHLITATGQRVTLRCSPRSGDLSVYWYQQSLDQGLQFLIQYYNGEERAKGNILERFSAQQFPDLHSELNLSSLELGDSALYFCASSVGTGGYGDNEQFFGPGTRLTVL.

The V gene is TRBV5-6, the J gene TRBJ1-2, with D perhaps matching TRBD1 (6 bases). Germline V gene sequence: CDR1 SGHDT, CDR2 YYEEEE. The CDR3 loop spans 13 amino acids. Trimming took off 0 bases at V and 8 bases at J, with 11 bases between the two ends. CDR3 sequence (DNA): TGTGCCAGCAGCTTGGACAGGGAGGGAGGCTACACCTTC. This gives the protein CASSLDREGGYTF.

This clone has a handful of counts. The chain employs TRBV30 and TRBJ1-2; D is perhaps TRBD1 (6 bases). V dropped 4 bases and J dropped 4 bases, with 7 bases sitting between them. The germline V gene has CDR1 GTSNPN and CDR2 SVGIG (reference sequence). The length of the CDR3 is 11 residues. As DNA, the CDR3 is TGTGCCTGGAACAGGGTCTATGGCTACACCTTC. Residues: CAWNRVYGYTF.

This sequence joins TRBV7-9 and TRBJ1-1; possibly TRBD1 for D (5 bases). The CDR3 is 16 amino acids. CDR1 and CDR2 from the germline V gene are SEHNR and FQNEAQ (reference sequence). Trimming shortened V by 5 bases and J by 1 base, and 17 bases separated the two germline ends. CDR3 sequence (DNA): TGTGCCAGCAGCCTAACCTCCAGGGCAGGGAACACTGAAGCTTTCTTT. Translation: CASSLTSRAGNTEAFF.

This chain connects TRBV7-9 to TRBJ1-3; D is uncertain. The V gene's germline CDR1 is SEHNR and CDR2 FQNEAQ (reference sequence). This CDR3 has 15 residues. The germline V and J ends were trimmed by 4 bases and 0 bases, with 10 bases remaining between them. In nucleotides, the CDR3 is TGTGCCAGCAGCTCTCCAGTACGCTCTGGAAACACCATATATTTT. Its protein product is CASSSPVRSGNTIYF.

V usage is TRBV7-9 and J usage is TRBJ1-5; D remains unclear. The CDR3 is 16 residues long. The V gene lost 2 bases and the J gene lost 3 bases, with 14 bases spanning the gap. Germline CDR1 and CDR2: SEHNR and FQNEAQ (reference sequence). The CDR3 loop is CASSLSAATNNQPQHF. For the CDR3, the DNA is TGTGCCAGCAGCTTAAGCGCAGCGACTAACAATCAGCCCCAGCATTTT.